One and the same sample provided the 12 T cell receptor beta chains below, sequenced in a study of blood T cell repertoires in COVID-19. Data came from immunoSEQ multiplex PCR; TCRdb stores just in-frame clones and leaves some out. The repertoire consists of fewer than 200,000 clones, with about three quarters occurring once and the leading ten covering roughly 8.4%. Material for sequencing was peripheral blood. Source of these receptors: a man in his 60s with acute or convalescent COVID-19.

This chain links TRBV5-6 with TRBJ2-7; D remains unclear. V shed 2 bases and J shed 1 base, with 13 bases lying between them. The CDR3 extends over 15 amino acids. Germline values: CDR1 SGHDT, CDR2 YYEEEE. CDR3 nucleotide sequence: TGTGCCAGCAGCTTAAATCAGATTCTGTCCTACGAGCAGTACTTC. Its translation is CASSLNQILSYEQYF.

The chain links TRBV19 to TRBJ1-2, with D possibly being TRBD1 (6 bases). CDR1 and CDR2 (germline): LNHDA, SQIVND (reference sequence). V gave up 3 bases and J gave up 1 base, with 21 bases separating them. This CDR3 has 18 amino acids. CDR3 loop: CASSIDPRGHNLNYGYTF. CDR3 bases: TGTGCCAGTAGTATTGATCCGAGGGGACATAATCTTAACTATGGCTACACCTTC.

The chain uses TRBV3-1 (or the pseudogene TRBV3-2) and TRBJ2-1; no firm D call. Trimming removed 0 bases from V and 6 bases from J, with 18 bases in between. The CDR3 consists of 17 residues. Germline V gene data show CDR1 as LGHDT and CDR2 as YNNKEL (reference sequence). The CDR3 bases are TGTGCCAGCAGCCAAGATAAGTCAGACCCAGGAAGCAATGAGCAGTTCTTC. It encodes CASSQDKSDPGSNEQFF.

This chain links TRBV5-4 with TRBJ1-3, with no clear D. CDR1 is SGHNT and CDR2 is YYREEE in the germline V gene (reference sequence). The length of the CDR3 is 16 residues. V was trimmed by 0 bases and J by 0 bases, leaving 10 bases between them. CDR3 in amino acids: CASSLGSTSSGNTIYF. CDR3 in DNA: TGTGCCAGCAGCTTGGGAAGTACGAGCTCTGGAAACACCATATATTTT.

CDR3 sequence (DNA): TGTGCCAGCAGAAAGGGACAGGGGGGTACTGAAGCTTTCTTT. Protein product: CASRKGQGGTEAFF. This rearrangement joins TRBV28 to TRBJ1-1; 11 nucleotides align to TRBD1. With V trimmed by 6 bases and J by 5 bases, 5 bases remained unmatched. This CDR3 contains 14 residues. Germline V gives CDR1 MDHEN, CDR2 SYDVKM. Based on the CDR3 plus reference TRBV28 and TRBJ1-1, the full variable domain is DVKVTQSSRYLVKRTGEKVFLECVQDMDHENMFWYRQDPGLGLRLIYFSYDVKMKEKGDIPEGYSVSREKKERFSLILESASTNQTSMYLCASRKGQGGTEAFFGQGTRLTVV.

The J gene is TRBJ2-7, the V gene TRBV2, with D tentatively TRBD1 (5 bases). CDR1 and CDR2 (germline): SNHLY, FYNNEI. V lost 1 base to trimming and J lost 4 bases, with 14 bases between them. This CDR3 is 15 amino acids long. DNA of the CDR3: TGTGCCAGCAGTGAAGGTCAGGGCTCCAGGTACGAGCAGTACTTC. Amino acid sequence: CASSEGQGSRYEQYF. The full variable domain, its missing parts supplied by reference TRBV2 and TRBJ2-7, is EPEVTQTPSHQVTQMGQEVILRCVPISNHLYFYWYRQILGQKVEFLVSFYNNEISEKSEIFDDQFSVERPDGSNFTLKIRSTKLEDSAMYFCASSEGQGSRYEQYFGPGTRLTVT.

This clone appeared a single time. The rearrangement uses TRBV2 and TRBJ1-1; weak D call: TRBD1 (6 bases). The CDR3 runs 14 residues. Trimming removed 11 bases at V and 0 bases at J, with 16 bases between. CDR1 SNHLY and CDR2 FYNNEI come from the germline V gene. The CDR3 loop is CALRRGGMNTEAFF. The CDR3 DNA is TGTGCCCTCAGAAGGGGGGGAATGAACACTGAAGCTTTCTTT.

V is TRBV7-3 and J is TRBJ2-1, with 9 bases fitting TRBD1. Germline assignment: CDR1 SGHTA and CDR2 FQGTGA. The CDR3 covers 14 residues. The V segment lost 5 bases and the J segment 7 bases; nucleotides outside the gene matches: 6. CDR3 region: CASSPPDRGNEQFF. The CDR3 DNA is TGTGCCAGCAGCCCCCCGGACAGGGGTAATGAGCAGTTCTTC.

The rearrangement joins TRBV5-4 to TRBJ2-4; possible D gene TRBD1, 6 bases. CDR3 length: 14 residues. Germline values: CDR1 SGHNT, CDR2 YYREEE (reference sequence). Trimming shortened V by 6 bases and J by 8 bases, and 18 bases separated the two germline ends. CDR3 protein: CASNFQGNKDIQYF. The DNA of the CDR3 is TGTGCCAGCAACTTCCAGGGGAATAAGGACATTCAGTACTTC.

V gene TRBV19 combines with J gene TRBJ1-5; tentatively, D is TRBD1 (5 bases). CDR1 LNHDA and CDR2 SQIVND come from the germline V gene (reference sequence). Trimming took off 3 bases at V and 9 bases at J, with 15 bases between the two ends. The CDR3 spans 14 residues. The CDR3 nucleotides are TGTGCCAGTAGTATTTCAGCAGGGAACGGGCCCCAGCATTTT. Encoded protein: CASSISAGNGPQHF.

The chain recombines TRBV6-4 with TRBJ1-2; 8 bases match TRBD1. Germline V gene data show CDR1 as MRHNA and CDR2 as SNTAGT. V was pared by 2 bases and J by 6 bases, with 8 bases of the junction left unmatched. This CDR3 spans 15 amino acids. CDR3 residues: CASSDRGQGVDGYTF. Here the CDR3 DNA reads TGTGCCAGCAGTGACCGAGGACAGGGAGTCGATGGCTACACCTTC.

The CDR3 protein is CASSARGIGTEAFF. The CDR3 DNA sequence: TGTGCCAGCAGCGCGCGGGGCATCGGCACTGAAGCTTTCTTT. The chain joins TRBV7-3 to TRBJ1-1; D possibly corresponds to TRBD1 (5 bases). The CDR3 contains 14 residues. The germline V gene encodes CDR1 SGHTA and CDR2 FQGTGA. V dropped 5 bases and J dropped 4 bases, with 14 bases sitting between them.